In its sample, the clone carrying this T cell receptor beta chain was seen a few times. The antigen is unknown. The CDR3 has 15 amino acids. CDR1 and CDR2 from the germline V gene are SGHTA and FQGNSA. Trimming left V 3 bases short and J 0 bases short, with 11 bases between. The entry originates in a study of CD8 T cells in ankylosing spondylitis. Study-wide results and caveats: There was a TCR beta motif, made of several highly homologous variants, that appeared characteristic of ankylosing spondylitis blood.

TCRdb called the 5' RACE reads again in MiXCR, with one record for every CDR3 protein. The sample contains some 840,000 distinct CDR3 sequences, about 11% of which appear only once. The sequenced material came from blood, either unsorted or a sorted T cell fraction (not recorded which). This receptor was obtained from a male donor with ankylosing spondylitis. The gene calls are TRBV7-2 and TRBJ1-1; no firm D call. The CDR3 region is CASSLTTAMNTEAFF. The CDR3 DNA is TGTGCCAGCAGCTTGACAACAGCGATGAACACTGAAGCTTTCTTT.